The 18 T cell receptor beta chains presented below share a single source sample, sequenced in a study of T cell responses to AZD1222 COVID-19 vaccine. The data were produced by immunoSEQ multiplex PCR, yet TCRdb's version contains in-frame clones alone and is incomplete. The sample lists fewer than 200,000 clones, roughly 85% occurring once. Sequences were derived from peripheral blood, sampled 28 days after the second AZD1222 dose. The receptors stem from an adult who received the AZD1222 COVID-19 vaccine.

This clone was seen just once. The CDR3 DNA is TGCGCCAGCAGCCTCCTGGGTTATAGCAATCAGCCCCAGCATTTT. Translated, it gives CASSLLGYSNQPQHF. The V gene is TRBV5-1, the J gene TRBJ1-5; D remains ambiguous. V gave up 4 bases and J gave up 0 bases, with 11 bases separating them. Germline CDR1 SGHRS, CDR2 YFSETQ. CDR3 length: 15 residues.

The genes are TRBV9 and TRBJ1-4, with TRBD1 as a possible D gene (5 bases). Trimming pared 0 bases from V and 8 bases from J, leaving 11 bases between. The CDR3 loop spans 14 amino acids. Germline-derived CDR1 and CDR2 are SGDLS and YYNGEE. CDR3 residues: CASSVAGREEKLFF. The CDR3 DNA follows: TGTGCCAGCAGCGTAGCGGGACGGGAAGAAAAACTGTTTTTT.

The V call is TRBV7-2, the J call TRBJ2-3, with 7 nucleotides matching TRBD2. Germline V gives CDR1 SGHTA, CDR2 FQGNSA. V gave up 5 bases and J gave up 1 base; unmatched junction bases: 9. The CDR3 is 16 residues long. In nucleotides, the CDR3 is TGTGCCAGCAGCACGTCCGGGGGAGGGGGCACAGATACGCAGTATTTT. Amino acids: CASSTSGGGGTDTQYF.

The chain employs TRBV24-1 and TRBJ2-2; unclear D gene. The CDR3 extends over 19 amino acids. CDR1 KGHDR and CDR2 SFDVKD come from the germline V gene. With 3 bases removed from V and 3 bases from J, the gap between germline ends came to 22 bases. In DNA, the CDR3 is TGTGCCACCAGTGATAAGACACCCCAGAGGAATTGGGACACCGGGGAGCTGTTTTTT. It codes for CATSDKTPQRNWDTGELFF.

The chain has TRBV3-1 (or the pseudogene TRBV3-2) and TRBJ2-2; the D is unclear. Germline loops: CDR1 LGHDT, CDR2 YNNKEL (reference sequence). The CDR3 has 15 residues. V shed 1 base and J shed 6 bases, with 12 bases lying between them. The CDR3 DNA sequence: TGTGCCAGCAGCCAAGGAGGTCTATCCGCCGGGGAGCTGTTTTTT. Protein sequence: CASSQGGLSAGELFF.

This clone came up a few times. The chain joins TRBV5-1 to TRBJ1-2; D is ambiguous. V was trimmed by 1 base and J by 3 bases, leaving 7 bases between them. Germline V gene lookup returns CDR1 SGHRS and CDR2 YFSETQ. CDR3 length: 13 residues. CDR3 protein: CASSLQGHYGYTF. The CDR3 DNA reads as TGCGCCAGCAGCTTGCAAGGTCACTATGGCTACACCTTC.

The chain carries TRBV6-5 and TRBJ1-2; possibly TRBD1 for D (6 bases). Germline V CDR1 and CDR2: MNHEY, SVGAGI. V was trimmed by 2 bases and J by 8 bases, leaving 18 bases between them. CDR3 length equals 15 residues. In nucleotides, the CDR3 is TGTGCCAGCAGTTACATGGGGGGCAGCTCCAACGGCTACACCTTC. Amino acids: CASSYMGGSSNGYTF.

The chain recombines TRBV6-5 with TRBJ1-1; D unresolved. This CDR3 is built from 16 residues. V was shortened by 4 bases and J by 0 bases, with 15 bases between the two germline ends. The germline gives CDR1 MNHEY, CDR2 SVGAGI. Written as DNA, the CDR3 is TGTGCCAGCAGTTCGCCCCTCCGGGCTGTGAACACTGAAGCTTTCTTT. This encodes CASSSPLRAVNTEAFF.

The gene calls are TRBV6-5 and TRBJ2-1, with unresolved D. This CDR3 has 16 residues. Germline V gene sequence: CDR1 MNHEY, CDR2 SVGAGI. The V end lost 0 bases, the J end lost 0 bases, and 9 bases lay between the germline ends. CDR3 sequence reads: CASSYSGGSSYNEQFF. CDR3 in DNA: TGTGCCAGCAGTTACTCGGGCGGAAGCTCCTACAATGAGCAGTTCTTC.

The chain recombines TRBV12-3 or TRBV12-4 with TRBJ2-7, with 7 bases matching TRBD1. CDR3 size: 13 residues. Germline trimming cut 3 bases from V and 1 base from J; bases unmatched to any gene: 0. DNA of the CDR3: TGTGCCAGCAGTTTCAGGGGGTCCTACGAGCAGTACTTC. Translation: CASSFRGSYEQYF.

This clone was detected only once. V and J are TRBV6-5 and TRBJ1-2, with a possible D match to TRBD1 (5 bases). The V gene lost 10 bases and the J gene lost 4 bases, with 22 bases spanning the gap. Germline-derived CDR1 and CDR2 are MNHEY and SVGAGI. This CDR3 region has 15 residues. CDR3 in amino acids: CAIPLGGGFGYGYTF. The CDR3 DNA is TGTGCCATCCCGCTGGGCGGGGGGTTTGGCTATGGCTACACCTTC.

This clone occurred once. The V call is TRBV5-1, the J call TRBJ1-2; D gene unclear. Germline CDR1 and CDR2: SGHRS and YFSETQ. The V end was cut by 0 bases, the J end by 7 bases, with 7 bases between. The CDR3 has 12 residues. The CDR3 nucleotides read TGCGCCAGCAGCTTGGACTTTGGTGGCTACACCTTC. Its translation is CASSLDFGGYTF.

Written as DNA, the CDR3 is TGTGCCAGCACCTCGTCCCGGGACAGGGACGGATGGGAAAAACTGTTTTTT. Translated, it gives CASTSSRDRDGWEKLFF. The V and J genes are TRBV21-1 and TRBJ1-4; the table's D gene call, TRBD1, was not cross checked with the DNA. TRBV21-1 is assigned pseudogene status. The CDR3 is 17 residues long.

J is TRBJ1-5 and V is TRBV19; no clear D. The CDR3 is made up of 15 amino acids. Trimming left V 3 bases short and J 0 bases short, with 9 bases between. Germline assignment: CDR1 LNHDA and CDR2 SQIVND (reference sequence). CDR3 sequence reads: CASSISGYSNQPQHF. CDR3 nucleotide sequence: TGTGCCAGTAGTATTTCGGGGTATAGCAATCAGCCCCAGCATTTT.

The chain uses TRBV19 and TRBJ1-5; tentatively, D is TRBD1 (5 bases). In germline, CDR1 is LNHDA, CDR2 SQIVND (reference sequence). CDR3 length: 13 residues. Between the trimmed V and J ends, which lost 10 bases and 4 bases, there was a span of 14 bases. The CDR3 protein is CATRGGWNQPQHF. The CDR3 DNA sequence: TGTGCCACTCGGGGGGGGTGGAATCAGCCCCAGCATTTT.

The rearrangement joins TRBV6-2 or TRBV6-3 to TRBJ2-3; 7 bases map to TRBD2. The germline V gene has CDR1 MNHEY and CDR2 SVGEGT. The CDR3 runs to 16 residues. V shed 6 bases, J shed 1 base, and the junction held 10 bases outside the gene matches. The CDR3 DNA sequence: TGTGCCAGCAGCCCCCTTGATCTAGCGGGCACAGATACGCAGTATTTT. This gives the protein CASSPLDLAGTDTQYF.

The chain carries TRBV19 and TRBJ2-2; 7 bases align to TRBD2. The CDR3 consists of 15 residues. V shed 5 bases and J 3 bases; nucleotides not matched to a gene: 6. CDR1 and CDR2 (germline): LNHDA, SQIVND (reference sequence). The CDR3 nucleotides are TGTGCCAGTAGTCAGGCGGGGGTTTACACCGGGGAGCTGTTTTTT. Translating gives CASSQAGVYTGELFF.

V is TRBV6-5 and J is TRBJ1-5; D is perhaps TRBD1 (6 bases). The germline V gene has CDR1 MNHEY and CDR2 SVGAGI. The V end lost 5 bases, the J end lost 6 bases, and 8 bases lay between the germline ends. CDR3 length: 12 residues. The DNA for the CDR3 is TGTGCCAGCAGTCAGGGGACTCAGCCCCAGCATTTT. This codes for CASSQGTQPQHF.